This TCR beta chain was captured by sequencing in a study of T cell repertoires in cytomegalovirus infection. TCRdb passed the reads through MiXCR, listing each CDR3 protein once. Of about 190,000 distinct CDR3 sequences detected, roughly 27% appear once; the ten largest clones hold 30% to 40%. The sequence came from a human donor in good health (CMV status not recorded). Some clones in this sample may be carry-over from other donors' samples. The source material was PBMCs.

CDR3 sequence reads: CASTTGGRVDGYTF. The CDR3 DNA is TGTGCCAGCACCACTGGAGGCAGGGTAGATGGCTACACCTTC. The rearrangement uses TRBV5-4 and TRBJ1-2; D might be TRBD1 (5 bases). The CDR3 consists of 14 residues. V was trimmed by 6 bases and J by 6 bases, leaving 18 bases between them. The V gene's germline CDR1 is SGHNT and CDR2 YYREEE (reference sequence).